This TCR beta chain derives from a study of Tregs in tolerant kidney transplant recipients. Across the whole study: Related graft donors supplied nonmyeloablative bone marrow transplants, and mixed chimerism was transient. General study results and limits: Validation in larger populations is needed because few patients were studied.

Unstimulated Tregs (CD4+CD25+CD127-) and CD4+CD25- non-Tregs were sorted from PBMCs. This clone was seen only a few times. Its matching antigen is unknown. The assay was immunoSEQ multiplex PCR, and TCRdb's table has in-frame clones only and misses some. Counted here are about 94,000 clones, more than 85% occurring once; the ten biggest clones make up about 0.45%. This TCR came from a human donor who received a combined kidney and bone marrow transplant. The sample in question was CD4+ T cells from blood, obtained before the transplant.

The CDR3 nucleotides are TGTGCCAGCAGGACTAGCGGGGGGGCCTTCCTCCAAGAGACCCAGTACTTC. Residues: CASRTSGGAFLQETQYF. The genes are TRBV28 and TRBJ2-5; 14 nucleotides match TRBD2. V was clipped by 6 bases and J by 1 base; unmatched bases: 7. CDR3 length: 17 residues. The germline V gene encodes CDR1 MDHEN and CDR2 SYDVKM. Supplemented by reference TRBV28 and TRBJ2-5, the full variable domain reads DVKVTQSSRYLVKRTGEKVFLECVQDMDHENMFWYRQDPGLGLRLIYFSYDVKMKEKGDIPEGYSVSREKKERFSLILESASTNQTSMYLCASRTSGGAFLQETQYFGPGTRLLVL.